The 17 T cell receptor beta chains in this list originate from one sample, sequenced in a study of response to subunit inactivated influenza vaccine. TCRdb recomputed calls from the RT-PCR reads with MiXCR, one row per CDR3 protein. The sample lists hundreds of thousands of distinct CDR3 sequences, 15% to 17% occurring once. Source: PBMCs from blood, taken 12 days after vaccination. Receptors originate from a man aged 45-65 years who received an inactivated influenza vaccine.

The V call is TRBV5-1, the J call TRBJ1-2, with TRBD1 matching 7 bases. Germline lookup yields CDR1 SGHRS and CDR2 YFSETQ. The CDR3 spans 13 residues. V gave up 4 bases and J gave up 8 bases; unmatched junction bases: 8. The CDR3 region is CASSEGQLSGYTF. The CDR3 nucleotides are TGCGCCAGCAGCGAGGGACAGCTTAGCGGCTACACCTTC.

J is TRBJ2-3 and V is TRBV6-1, with D maybe TRBD2 (6 bases). V shed 6 bases and J shed 5 bases, with 21 bases lying between them. This CDR3 has 16 amino acids. Per germline, CDR1 MNHNS and CDR2 SASEGT. The CDR3, as DNA: TGTGCCAGCAGCCCGTCGTGGGCTGACGGGGGAGATACGCAGTATTTT. Its translation is CASSPSWADGGDTQYF.

The V gene is TRBV27, the J gene TRBJ2-7; the D is unclear. V was pared by 4 bases and J by 5 bases, with 27 bases between. The CDR3 contains 18 residues. Germline V gives CDR1 MNHEY, CDR2 SMNVEV (reference sequence). CDR3 residues: CASSSPFMSTMGIHEQYF. CDR3 sequence (DNA): TGTGCCAGCAGTTCCCCTTTTATGAGTACTATGGGAATCCACGAGCAGTACTTC.

The rearrangement links TRBV12-3 or TRBV12-4 to TRBJ2-5; D possibly corresponds to TRBD1 (5 bases). The CDR3 covers 14 residues. V was trimmed by 2 bases and J by 3 bases, leaving 10 bases between them. CDR3 loop: CASSLRQIKETQYF. CDR3 bases: TGTGCCAGCAGTTTACGACAGATCAAAGAGACCCAGTACTTC.

This clonotype was observed a handful of times. This chain links TRBV4-2 with TRBJ1-2; D is unresolved. V gave up 4 bases and J gave up 3 bases, with 9 bases separating them. Germline loops: CDR1 LGHNA, CDR2 YNFKEQ. The CDR3 runs to 13 residues. CDR3 nucleotides: TGTGCCAGCAGCCCCTTATCCTACTATGGCTACACCTTC. This sequence encodes CASSPLSYYGYTF.

The table lists this clonotype with a few counts. V is TRBV20-1 and J is TRBJ2-4; TRBD2 matches 12 bases. V was clipped by 3 bases and J by 4 bases; unmatched bases: 19. CDR1 and CDR2 (germline): DFQATT, SNEGSKA (reference sequence). The CDR3 length is 20 residues. The DNA for the CDR3 is TGCAGTGCTAGGGGGGGATGGACTAGCGGGGCCCAGGAGGTAAAAAACATTCAGTACTTC. This gives the protein CSARGGWTSGAQEVKNIQYF.

The chain uses TRBV3-1 and TRBJ2-7; maybe TRBD1 (6 bases). Trimming left V 1 base short and J 5 bases short, with 12 bases between. This CDR3 is built from 14 residues. Germline V gives CDR1 LGHDT, CDR2 YNNKEL (reference sequence). The CDR3 region is CASSQGTVRDEQYF. DNA of the CDR3: TGTGCCAGCAGCCAAGGGACAGTAAGGGACGAGCAGTACTTC.

The V gene is TRBV20-1, the J gene TRBJ2-7, with 9 bases lining up with TRBD1. After removal of 3 bases from V and 2 bases from J, the junction contained 8 bases not matched to a gene. The CDR3 runs to 15 residues. Germline CDR1 is DFQATT and CDR2 is SNEGSKA (reference sequence). Here the CDR3 reads CSASNPGQGTYEQYF. The DNA for the CDR3 is TGCAGTGCTAGTAATCCGGGACAGGGCACCTACGAGCAGTACTTC.

This clonotype occurred a few times. This chain connects TRBV29-1 to TRBJ2-2; D is perhaps TRBD2 (7 bases). Germline V gene sequence: CDR1 SQVTM, CDR2 ANQGSEA. CDR3 length equals 15 residues. Trimming removed 4 bases at V and 1 base at J, with 13 bases between. The CDR3 DNA reads TGCAGCGTTGTGAGGGGGGGTCAGAACACCGGGGAGCTGTTTTTT. The encoded protein is CSVVRGGQNTGELFF.

The rearrangement joins TRBV5-6 to TRBJ2-5; D call uncertain. The CDR3 extends over 14 amino acids. Trimming cost V 5 bases and J 1 base, with 12 bases left between them. Germline values: CDR1 SGHDT, CDR2 YYEEEE. CDR3 in DNA: TGTGCCAGCAGGAAGACAACCTTCCAAGAGACCCAGTACTTC. Translation gives CASRKTTFQETQYF.

This chain uses TRBV6-2 or TRBV6-3 with TRBJ2-7; 8 bases align to TRBD1. Losses at the gene ends were 6 bases for V and 0 bases for J; bases not matched to a gene: 10. CDR1 and CDR2 (germline): MNHEY, SVGEGT. This CDR3 has 16 residues. The CDR3 spells CASRNGQGSGSYEQYF. The CDR3 DNA sequence: TGTGCCAGCAGAAATGGACAGGGATCGGGCTCCTACGAGCAGTACTTC.

A few counts support this clonotype. The V call is TRBV20-1, the J call TRBJ2-5; tentatively, D is TRBD1 (6 bases). Germline V gene data show CDR1 as DFQATT and CDR2 as SNEGSKA (reference sequence). V was trimmed by 3 bases and J by 4 bases, leaving 15 bases between them. This CDR3 is built from 14 residues. CDR3 residues: CSASRGSQAETQYF. The CDR3 DNA reads as TGCAGTGCTAGCAGGGGATCCCAGGCAGAGACCCAGTACTTC.

This clonotype has more than one count but fewer than ten. This rearrangement joins TRBV5-1 to TRBJ2-1; TRBD2 aligns across 8 bases. Unmatched junction bases numbered 6, after V lost 1 base and J lost 0 bases. The length of the CDR3 is 17 residues. CDR1 SGHRS and CDR2 YFSETQ come from the germline V gene. The CDR3 loop reads CASSLSSGVSSYNEQFF. The CDR3 bases are TGCGCCAGCAGCTTGAGTAGCGGGGTTTCCTCCTACAATGAGCAGTTCTTC.

This clonotype was picked up a small number of times. V gene TRBV12-3 or TRBV12-4 combines with J gene TRBJ2-3; D possibly corresponds to TRBD1 (5 bases). Trimming left V 6 bases short and J 3 bases short, with 19 bases between. The CDR3 totals 16 residues. Written as DNA, the CDR3 is TGTGCCAGCAGCTCTGACAGATCAATCGGGACAGATACGCAGTATTTT. Amino acid sequence: CASSSDRSIGTDTQYF.

CDR3 DNA sequence: TGTGCCAGCAGTCAAAAAGCCGGGACAGCGGCCTACGAGCAGTACTTC. Protein: CASSQKAGTAAYEQYF. This rearrangement joins TRBV7-2 to TRBJ2-7; 7 positions agree with TRBD1. Looked up from germline, CDR1 is SGHTA and CDR2 is FQGNSA. The CDR3 covers 16 residues. The trim removed 6 bases at V and 2 bases at J, leaving 13 bases unmatched.

This clonotype was observed a handful of times. V usage is TRBV6-1 and J usage is TRBJ2-1; 8 bases agree with TRBD2. CDR1 MNHNS and CDR2 SASEGT come from the germline V gene. The V gene end was trimmed by 7 bases and the J gene end by 1 base; junction bases not matched to a gene: 6. CDR3 length equals 15 residues. CDR3: CASTRAGVSYNEQFF. Written as DNA, the CDR3 is TGTGCCAGCACCAGAGCGGGAGTGTCCTACAATGAGCAGTTCTTC.

The chain links TRBV24-1 to TRBJ2-5, with D possibly being TRBD1 (6 bases). Trimming took 3 bases from V and 3 from J, leaving 13 bases between them. The V gene's germline CDR1 is KGHDR and CDR2 SFDVKD. This CDR3 is 15 amino acids long. CDR3 loop: CATSDPGTIKETQYF. The CDR3 coding sequence is TGTGCCACCAGTGATCCGGGGACAATTAAAGAGACCCAGTACTTC.